Listed below are T cell receptor beta chains from one sample, sequenced in a study of blood T cell repertoires in COVID-19. TCRdb's table, derived via immunoSEQ multiplex PCR, lists solely in-frame clones and lacks some. The sample contains under 80,000 clones, about 86% of which appear only once. Material for sequencing was peripheral blood. The origin of the receptors is a man at least 80 years old in a cohort sampled during active COVID-19. CDR3s include the opening cysteine and the closing phenylalanine or tryptophan. D genes are given only for firm matches. Rows may omit the clone size; those that give it use once, few, many or a size class.

>-|TRBJ1-2|TRBV29-1|TRBD1
TGCAGCGTTGTTGGGACAGCGGTTAACTATGGCTACACCTTC
CSVVGTAVNYGYTF
>-|TRBJ1-1|TRBV5-1|-
TGCGCCAGCAGCTTGAGAGGCGTGAACCATGAAGCTTTCTTT
CASSLRGVNHEAFF
>-|TRBJ1-3|TRBV9|TRBD1
TGTGCCAGCAGCGACCTGACAGGGGGCGAGGGCACCATATATTTT
CASSDLTGGEGTIYF
>-|TRBJ1-5|TRBV4-1|TRBD1
TGCGCCAGCAGCCAAGAAGACAGGGGTAGCCAGCCCCAGCATTTT
CASSQEDRGSQPQHF
>-|TRBJ2-1|TRBV9|TRBD2
TGTGCCAGCAGCCCAGCGGCGTCGGGGGGGCCCAATGAGCAGTTCTTC
CASSPAASGGPNEQFF
>-|TRBJ1-1|TRBV7-8|-
TGTGCCAGCAGCTTACGACCAGGGAACACTGAAGCTTTCTTT
CASSLRPGNTEAFF
>-|TRBJ1-2|TRBV19|-
TGTGCCAGTACGAACGGCTATGGCTACACCTTC
CASTNGYGYTF
>-|TRBJ2-1|TRBV6-5|TRBD1
TGTGCCAGCAAGAGGGACAGGGATCCCTTGAATGAGCAGTTCTTC
CASKRDRDPLNEQFF
>-|TRBJ2-1|TRBV15|TRBD1
TGTGCCACCCTCTCCGGGACAGGGTCGTATGAGCAGTTCTTC
CATLSGTGSYEQFF
>-|TRBJ2-1|TRBV6-5|TRBD1
TGTGCCAGCAGTTACTCACCAGGGGGCAGGGATGAGCAGTTCTTC
CASSYSPGGRDEQFF
>-|TRBJ1-3|TRBV2|TRBD1
TGTGCCAGCAGAACAGGGGGCTCTGGAAACACCATATATTTT
CASRTGGSGNTIYF
>-|TRBJ2-1|TRBV18|TRBD1
TGTGCCAGCTCACCACGGACAGGTACGAGTGAGCAGTTCTTC
CASSPRTGTSEQFF
>few|TRBJ2-1|TRBV18|TRBD1
TGTGCCAGCTCACCAGAACTGTTTCCCCCGGGACAGGGGCAGTTCTTC
CASSPELFPPGQGQFF
>-|TRBJ2-7|TRBV9|TRBD2
TGTGCCAGCAGCTCCCCCCGAGGTAGCGGGGGACCATCCTCCTACGAGCAGTACTTC
CASSSPRGSGGPSSYEQYF
>-|TRBJ2-3|TRBV1|-
TGCACCAGCAGCCAACTACCTGATACGCAGTATTTT
CTSSQLPDTQYF
>-|TRBJ2-5|TRBV10-2|TRBD2
TGCGCCAGCAGTGAGGAGCGGGGGGGGTACCAAGAGACCCAGTACTTC
CASSEERGGYQETQYF
>-|TRBJ2-1|TRBV20-1|-
TGCAGTGCAACAAGGGGCGTGGGGCAGTTCTTC
CSATRGVGQFF
>-|TRBJ1-5|TRBV6-5|TRBD1
TGTGCCAGTTGTTACAGGGGGAATCAGCCCCAGCATTTT
CASCYRGNQPQHF
>-|TRBJ2-3|TRBV10-3|-
TGTGCCATTTCGACTAGAGAGATGGATTCAGATACGCAGTATTTT
CAISTREMDSDTQYF
>-|TRBJ1-6|TRBV9|-
TGTGCCAGCAGCGCTCAGGGTCCCCTCAATTCACCCCTCCACTTT
CASSAQGPLNSPLHF
>-|TRBJ1-5|TRBV18|TRBD1
TGTGCCAGCTCACCACTAGGGCAGGGGGACCAGCCCCAGCATTTT
CASSPLGQGDQPQHF
>-|TRBJ1-1|TRBV6-1|TRBD1
TGTGCCAGCAGTGAATTTGCTAGGGACAGGGGTCGAAACACTGAAGCTTTCTTT
CASSEFARDRGRNTEAFF
>-|TRBJ2-2|TRBV7-2|TRBD2
TGTGCCAGCAGTTCCCCCAAGGCGCGGCGGGGGGGGACCGGGGAGCTGTTTTTT
CASSSPKARRGGTGELFF
>once|TRBJ1-2|TRBV28|-
TGTGCCAGCCGTGGAGGGGAGAAGGGTAACTATGGCTACACCTTC
CASRGGEKGNYGYTF
>many|TRBJ2-7|TRBV6-6|-
TGTGCCAGCAGTTACGGGGAGAGCTACGAGCAGTACTTC
CASSYGESYEQYF
>-|TRBJ2-1|TRBV7-8|-
TGTGCCAGCAAGGACGGGGTTTCCTACAATGAGCAGTTCTTC
CASKDGVSYNEQFF
>-|TRBJ1-5|TRBV19|-
TGTGCCAGTAGTCCCCGGGTGACAGGCTACAATCAGCCCCAGCATTTT
CASSPRVTGYNQPQHF
>-|TRBJ2-5|TRBV19|TRBD2
TGTGCCAGTAGTCTTCGGACTAGCGGGGAAGGAGAGACCCAGTACTTC
CASSLRTSGEGETQYF
>-|TRBJ1-6|TRBV2|-
TGTGCCAGCAGTGAACTCGACAGTAGATCACCCCTCCACTTT
CASSELDSRSPLHF
>-|TRBJ2-5|TRBV11-2|-
TGTGCCAGCAGCCCAGGTATGGTGGAGACCCAGTACTTC
CASSPGMVETQYF
>-|TRBJ2-3|TRBV9|TRBD2
TGTGCCAGCAGCCCAAGACTAGCGGTTAGCACAGATACGCAGTATTTT
CASSPRLAVSTDTQYF
>-|TRBJ1-5|TRBV5-1|TRBD1
TGCGCCAGCAGCGCCACGACAGGGGGCGGCCAGCCCCAGCATTTT
CASSATTGGGQPQHF
>-|TRBJ2-2|TRBV24-1|TRBD1
TGTGCCACCATTTGGACAGGGCTATCCGGGGAGCTGTTTTTT
CATIWTGLSGELFF
>-|TRBJ2-3|TRBV4-1|-
TGCGCCAGCAGCCGCGAGGATACGCAGTATTTT
CASSREDTQYF
>-|TRBJ1-2|TRBV10-3|-
TGTGCCATCAGTGAGCCTAACTGGGGCGCCCGTGGCTACACCTTC
CAISEPNWGARGYTF